This TCR beta chain is drawn from a study of identical twins. This clonotype was observed many times. Its antigen is currently unknown. Regarding the study as a whole: The more abundant beta clonotypes in cord blood had fewer insertions, and memory repertoires did not show this.

TCRdb itself ran the 5' RACE reads through MiXCR, one entry per CDR3 protein. The sample consists of approximately 700,000 distinct CDR3 sequences, around 5.7% of them appearing once. The sample taken for sequencing was naive T cells sorted from blood. The sequence derives from a man between 18 and 29 years old in good health.

The chain's CDR3 is CSVEVGGGGTLHF. In DNA form, the CDR3 reads TGCAGCGTTGAAGTAGGCGGTGGCGGGACCCTCCACTTT. The V gene is TRBV29-1, the J gene TRBJ1-6; D gene unclear. This CDR3 spans 13 amino acids. Trimming shortened V by 1 base and J by 14 bases, and 15 bases separated the two germline ends. The V gene's germline CDR1 is SQVTM and CDR2 ANQGSEA.